This TCR beta chain came from a study of cytomegalovirus exposure and HLA in healthy donors. Study-level information: Out of around 360 genotyped donors, about 80% belonged to the Caucasian-associated ancestry cluster.

Trimming removed 0 bases from V and 2 bases from J, with 10 bases in between. The CDR3 extends over 15 amino acids. Germline lookup yields CDR1 SGHDT and CDR2 YYEEEE. The PCR made use of 60 Vbeta and 13 Jbeta primers. The repertoire was sequenced with immunoSEQ multiplex PCR; TCRdb's copy has only in-frame clones and lacks some. The sample includes approximately 120,000 clones, 75% to 90% of them seen just once. This clone appeared a few times. This receptor was taken from a man aged 30 to 39 in good health and CMV-seropositive. The chain has TRBV5-6 and TRBJ2-3; D not resolved. Material: PBMCs. The CDR3 spells CASSLVNLFTDTQYF. CDR3 in DNA: TGTGCCAGCAGCTTGGTCAACTTATTCACAGATACGCAGTATTTT. Filled out from reference TRBV5-6 and TRBJ2-3, the complete variable domain reads DAGVTQSPTHLIKTRGQQVTLRCSPKSGHDTVSWYQQALGQGPQFIFQYYEEEERQRGNFPDRFSGHQFPNYSSELNVNALLLGDSALYLCASSLVNLFTDTQYFGPGTRLTVL.